These 29 T cell receptor beta chains came from one sample sequenced in a study of cytomegalovirus exposure and HLA in healthy donors. 13 Jbeta primers and 60 Vbeta primers were used for the PCR. TCRdb's table, derived via immunoSEQ multiplex PCR, lists solely in-frame clones and lacks some. Found here are 87,000 or so clones; the top ten clones hold 15%. The specimen was PBMCs. These receptors were obtained from a man between 45 and 60 years old in good health and CMV-seropositive.

The chain uses TRBV5-5 and TRBJ2-1; TRBD2 matches 7 bases. The V segment lost 4 bases and the J segment 5 bases; nucleotides outside the gene matches: 6. Germline values: CDR1 SGHKS, CDR2 YYEKEE (reference sequence). The CDR3 covers 14 residues. Here the CDR3 reads CASSRALADNEQFF. CDR3 bases: TGTGCCAGCAGCAGGGCCCTAGCGGACAATGAGCAGTTCTTC.

This chain connects TRBV5-6 to TRBJ2-1, with 10 positions matching TRBD2. The CDR3 spans 16 residues. V was pared by 1 base and J by 1 base, with 2 bases of the junction left unmatched. The germline V gene encodes CDR1 SGHDT and CDR2 YYEEEE. The CDR3: CASSLSGRASYNEQFF. The CDR3 coding sequence is TGTGCCAGCAGCTTGAGCGGGAGGGCTTCCTACAATGAGCAGTTCTTC.

This chain joins TRBV9 and TRBJ2-3; D is unclear. Germline loops: CDR1 SGDLS, CDR2 YYNGEE. There are 13 residues in the CDR3. V lost 0 bases, J lost 4 bases, and 6 bases lay in between. CDR3 loop: CASSVERSDTQYF. The CDR3 DNA is TGTGCCAGCAGCGTAGAGAGGTCAGATACGCAGTATTTT. Complete variable domain (other parts from reference TRBV9 and TRBJ2-3): DSGVTQTPKHLITATGQRVTLRCSPRSGDLSVYWYQQSLDQGLQFLIQYYNGEERAKGNILERFSAQQFPDLHSELNLSSLELGDSALYFCASSVERSDTQYFGPGTRLTVL.

CDR3 sequence (DNA): TGTGCCAGCTCACTCAGGGGCGAATGGTTGAACACTGAAGCTTTCTTT. Amino acids: CASSLRGEWLNTEAFF. The chain carries TRBV18 and TRBJ1-1, with D possibly being TRBD1 (6 bases). Germline V CDR1 and CDR2: KGHSH, LQKENI. The CDR3 runs 16 residues. With 4 bases removed from V and 0 bases from J, the gap between germline ends came to 15 bases.

The chain combines TRBV4-1 with TRBJ2-7; D perhaps matches TRBD2 (6 bases). The CDR3 covers 18 residues. Looked up from germline, CDR1 is MGHRA and CDR2 is YSYEKL. With 5 bases removed from V and 2 bases from J, the gap between germline ends came to 25 bases. CDR3 loop: CASSSGPEGFGEAYEQYF. In DNA, the CDR3 is TGCGCCAGCAGCTCAGGTCCGGAGGGGTTCGGAGAGGCCTACGAGCAGTACTTC.

The gene calls are TRBV18 and TRBJ1-2; D gene uncertain. V dropped 2 bases and J dropped 6 bases, with 13 bases sitting between them. The CDR3 covers 14 residues. Germline CDR1 is KGHSH and CDR2 is LQKENI. This CDR3 reads CASSPGEWGDGYTF. CDR3 coding DNA: TGTGCCAGCTCACCAGGCGAGTGGGGAGATGGCTACACCTTC.

This chain joins TRBV25-1 and TRBJ1-2; tentative D call: TRBD1 (5 bases). Germline V gives CDR1 MGHDK, CDR2 SYGVNS. The CDR3 is 14 amino acids. Trimming took 5 bases from V and 8 from J, leaving 18 bases between them. CDR3 sequence reads: CASSPTDRGDGYTF. CDR3 sequence (DNA): TGTGCCAGCAGTCCCACTGATAGGGGTGACGGCTACACCTTC.

The chain joins TRBV30 to TRBJ2-1; TRBD1 matches 9 bases. V was clipped by 3 bases and J by 9 bases; unmatched bases: 12. Germline loops: CDR1 GTSNPN, CDR2 SVGIG (reference sequence). The CDR3 has 15 amino acids. The CDR3 DNA is TGTGCCTGGAGGAAACAGGGGGCTGGATCAGGTGAGCAGTTCTTC. The encoded protein is CAWRKQGAGSGEQFF. Full variable domain (missing parts from reference TRBV30 and TRBJ2-1): SQTIHQWPATLVQPVGSPLSLECTVEGTSNPNLYWYRQAAGRGLQLLFYSVGIGQISSEVPQNLSASRPQDRQFILSSKKLLLSDSGFYLCAWRKQGAGSGEQFFGPGTRLTVL.

This chain uses TRBV7-3 with TRBJ2-1; 7 nucleotides agree with TRBD2. CDR1 and CDR2 (germline): SGHTA, FQGTGA. V lost 5 bases, J lost 0 bases, and 7 bases stayed unmatched. The CDR3 is 16 residues long. DNA of the CDR3: TGTGCCAGCAGCCTGCGGGGGTCCGGCTCCTACAATGAGCAGTTCTTC. This encodes CASSLRGSGSYNEQFF.

The V gene is TRBV7-9, the J gene TRBJ2-7; 10 bases are shared with TRBD2. The CDR3 extends over 14 amino acids. V lost 4 bases to trimming and J lost 1 base; unmatched junction nucleotides: 1. Germline V CDR1 and CDR2: SEHNR, FQNEAQ (reference sequence). The CDR3 bases are TGTGCCAGCAGCTGGACTAGCGGATCCTACGAGCAGTACTTC. It codes for CASSWTSGSYEQYF.

The chain has TRBV5-1 and TRBJ2-2, with D tentatively TRBD2 (6 bases). The CDR3 spans 17 residues. Between the trimmed V and J ends, which lost 1 base and 4 bases, there was a span of 17 bases. Germline V gives CDR1 SGHRS, CDR2 YFSETQ. CDR3 protein: CASSLIGVLGGTGELFF. The CDR3 region has the DNA TGCGCCAGCAGCTTGATCGGGGTCCTCGGGGGCACCGGGGAGCTGTTTTTT.

This rearrangement joins TRBV6-5 to TRBJ1-1; 10 nucleotides line up with TRBD1. The CDR3 is 13 amino acids. CDR1 is MNHEY and CDR2 is SVGAGI in the germline V gene. Unmatched junction bases numbered 5, after V lost 5 bases and J lost 8 bases. The CDR3 loop reads CASSQGQGIEAFF. As DNA, the CDR3 is TGTGCCAGCAGTCAGGGACAGGGGATCGAAGCTTTCTTT.

The chain links TRBV28 to TRBJ2-3; the D gene is possibly TRBD2 (5 bases). This CDR3 contains 16 residues. Germline V CDR1 and CDR2: MDHEN, SYDVKM. V gave up 0 bases and J gave up 0 bases, with 10 bases separating them. The CDR3 bases are TGTGCCAGCAGTTTATGGGAGACTACTAGCACAGATACGCAGTATTTT. It yields the protein CASSLWETTSTDTQYF.

The V call is TRBV19, the J call TRBJ1-2; D remains ambiguous. The length of the CDR3 is 14 residues. Germline CDR1 LNHDA, CDR2 SQIVND (reference sequence). The V end was cut by 6 bases, the J end by 6 bases, with 17 bases between. CDR3 region: CASSPRGGFDGYTF. The CDR3 nucleotides read TGTGCCAGTAGCCCGAGAGGAGGGTTCGATGGCTACACCTTC. The variable domain in full, with the rest retrieved from reference TRBV19 and TRBJ1-2, is DGGITQSPKYLFRKEGQNVTLSCEQNLNHDAMYWYRQDPGQGLRLIYYSQIVNDFQKGDIAEGYSVSREKKESFPLTVTSAQKNPTAFYLCASSPRGGFDGYTFGSGTRLTVV.

This chain uses TRBV5-1 with TRBJ1-1, with D maybe TRBD1 (5 bases). The length of the CDR3 is 14 residues. From germline, CDR1 is SGHRS and CDR2 YFSETQ. V was pared by 0 bases and J by 11 bases, with 17 bases between. The CDR3: CASSLGTGGEKAFF. The CDR3 DNA reads TGCGCCAGCAGCTTGGGGACCGGGGGGGAGAAGGCTTTCTTT.

This chain joins TRBV30 and TRBJ1-5, with D possibly matching TRBD1 (6 bases). The germline gives CDR1 GTSNPN, CDR2 SVGIG (reference sequence). Trimming removed 3 bases at V and 5 bases at J, with 11 bases between. CDR3 length: 13 amino acids. CDR3 sequence (DNA): TGTGCCTGGAGCCCCCAGGGGTATCAGCCCCAGCATTTT. Translated, it gives CAWSPQGYQPQHF.

This chain uses TRBV6-1 with TRBJ2-7; D gene uncertain. V lost 2 bases and J lost 3, with 5 bases in between. This CDR3 is 12 amino acids long. Germline CDR1 and CDR2: MNHNS and SASEGT. CDR3 sequence reads: CASSETHYEQYV. CDR3 nucleotide sequence: TGTGCCAGCAGTGAAACACACTACGAGCAGTACGTC.

This chain joins TRBV4-1 and TRBJ1-2; possible D gene TRBD1, 6 bases. Germline CDR1 and CDR2: MGHRA and YSYEKL. The CDR3 is 13 amino acids. Trimming took 4 bases from V and 7 from J, leaving 13 bases between them. The CDR3 loop reads CASSPWGRGGYTF. In DNA form, the CDR3 reads TGCGCCAGCAGCCCGTGGGGCAGGGGTGGCTACACCTTC.

The V gene is TRBV6-5, the J gene TRBJ1-5, with D possibly TRBD1 on 6 matching bases. V gave up 2 bases and J gave up 2 bases, with 10 bases separating them. There are 15 residues in the CDR3. CDR1 MNHEY and CDR2 SVGAGI come from the germline V gene. In DNA, the CDR3 is TGTGCCAGCAGTTACGGGTCAGGGGGCAATCAGCCCCAGCATTTT. Amino acid sequence: CASSYGSGGNQPQHF.

The J gene is TRBJ1-2, the V gene TRBV30; 9 bases are shared with TRBD1. CDR1 and CDR2 (germline): GTSNPN, SVGIG (reference sequence). V was clipped by 4 bases and J by 5 bases; unmatched bases: 11. The CDR3 is made up of 15 amino acids. The DNA of the CDR3 is TGTGCCTGGACCACCGGGACAGGGACAGGGTATGGCTACACCTTC. Translating it yields CAWTTGTGTGYGYTF.

This clone ranks as medium-sized (0.01 to 0.1%) in terms of frequency. The rearrangement uses TRBV19 and TRBJ1-1; no firm D call. Germline loops: CDR1 LNHDA, CDR2 SQIVND (reference sequence). The length of the CDR3 is 14 residues. Between the trimmed V and J ends, which lost 4 bases and 4 bases, there was a span of 13 bases. CDR3 region: CASSNDFEFTEAFF. Written as DNA, the CDR3 is TGTGCCAGTAGTAACGACTTTGAGTTCACTGAAGCTTTCTTT.

This chain uses TRBV6-1 with TRBJ2-7; D not resolved. CDR1 is MNHNS, CDR2 SASEGT, per germline. The V end lost 4 bases, the J end lost 0 bases, and 13 bases lay between the germline ends. The CDR3 sequence is 15 residues long. The DNA of the CDR3 is TGTGCCAGCAGTGCCCAGGATGCCAACTCCTACGAGCAGTACTTC. Amino acid sequence: CASSAQDANSYEQYF.

CDR3 in amino acids: CASSPNTGWETQYF. Here the CDR3 DNA reads TGCGCCAGCAGCCCAAATACAGGGTGGGAGACCCAGTACTTC. V usage is TRBV4-1 and J usage is TRBJ2-5, with D possibly being TRBD1 (6 bases). Germline V gene sequence: CDR1 MGHRA, CDR2 YSYEKL. Trimming took off 4 bases at V and 5 bases at J, with 14 bases between the two ends. The CDR3 covers 14 residues.

This chain connects TRBV30 to TRBJ1-1; D unclear. Germline CDR1 GTSNPN, CDR2 SVGIG (reference sequence). V was clipped by 1 base and J by 1 base, with 10 bases between them. There are 14 residues in the CDR3. This chain's CDR3 is CAWSAPVTNTEAFF. As DNA, the CDR3 is TGTGCCTGGAGTGCTCCAGTCACGAACACTGAAGCTTTCTTT. Combining the CDR3 with reference TRBV30 and TRBJ1-1 gives the whole variable domain SQTIHQWPATLVQPVGSPLSLECTVEGTSNPNLYWYRQAAGRGLQLLFYSVGIGQISSEVPQNLSASRPQDRQFILSSKKLLLSDSGFYLCAWSAPVTNTEAFFGQGTRLTVV.

Comment on this clone: A junction boundary mismatches the germline segment, possibly from a read error. The chain has TRBV30 and TRBJ1-3; D ambiguous. The V gene's germline CDR1 is GTSNPN and CDR2 SVGIG (reference sequence). The CDR3 has 11 amino acids. The CDR3, as DNA: TGTGCCTGGAGTGTATCAGGACGGCGGGATTTT. It codes for CAWSVSGRRDF.

This chain joins TRBV7-9 and TRBJ2-1; D is undetermined. Trimming shortened V by 3 bases and J by 2 bases, and 5 bases separated the two germline ends. The CDR3 extends over 13 amino acids. Germline lookup yields CDR1 SEHNR and CDR2 FQNEAQ (reference sequence). The DNA for the CDR3 is TGTGCCAGCAGCTTCCTAGCCTACAATGAGCAGTTCTTC. Protein: CASSFLAYNEQFF.

The chain has TRBV4-3 and TRBJ2-1; 9 bases map to TRBD2. The J segment lost 4 bases and the V segment lost 0 bases, leaving 4 bases of the junction unmatched. The CDR3 length is 16 residues. Germline V gives CDR1 LGHNA, CDR2 YSLEER. DNA for the CDR3: TGCGCCAGCAGCCAAGAGGCGGGAGGGCCTTACAATGAGCAGTTCTTC. Its protein product is CASSQEAGGPYNEQFF.

The gene calls are TRBV6-1 and TRBJ2-3, with 7 bases identical to TRBD2. J was trimmed by 4 bases and V by 2 bases; bases with no gene match: 6. The CDR3 has 15 residues. CDR1 and CDR2 from the germline V gene are MNHNS and SASEGT. The CDR3 loop reads CASSENGRRADTQYF. CDR3 in DNA: TGTGCCAGCAGTGAAAACGGGAGGCGGGCAGATACGCAGTATTTT.

The genes are TRBV7-9 and TRBJ2-1, with 9 bases lining up with TRBD2. V lost 5 bases and J lost 12; bases outside the gene matches: 8. The CDR3 has 13 amino acids. Germline CDR1 SEHNR, CDR2 FQNEAQ (reference sequence). The CDR3 is CASSPKREAPQFF. The CDR3 DNA is TGTGCCAGCAGCCCGAAGCGGGAGGCCCCGCAGTTCTTC.